The 22 T cell receptor beta chains in this list originate from one sample, sequenced in a study of T-cell memory formation after mild COVID-19. TCRdb analysed the 5' RACE reads with MiXCR anew, one entry per CDR3 protein. The sample lists 400,000 to 500,000 distinct CDR3 sequences, approximately 24% occurring once. Material for sequencing was PBMCs or a T cell subset sorted from them (not recorded which). The receptors shown here come from an adult woman who had mild COVID-19 (a few samples of this study predate the infection). Cell type and time point are not known.

This rearrangement joins TRBV5-1 to TRBJ2-7, with 8 positions matching TRBD2. From germline, CDR1 is SGHRS and CDR2 YFSETQ. The V gene end was trimmed by 3 bases and the J gene end by 2 bases; junction bases not matched to a gene: 10. This CDR3 is 16 amino acids long. CDR3 in DNA: TGCGCCAGCAGCTCCGCGGGGCGGGGGGTCCCCTACGAGCAGTACTTC. Translating gives CASSSAGRGVPYEQYF.

This clonotype was counted between two and nine times. CDR3 nucleotides: TGTGCCAGCGGCGGGACTCGCAACACCGGGGAGCTGTTTTTT. Translating it yields CASGGTRNTGELFF. The J gene is TRBJ2-2, the V gene TRBV12-3 or TRBV12-4; perhaps TRBD2 as D (6 bases). The CDR3 loop spans 14 amino acids. Trimming removed 8 bases from V and 2 bases from J, with 12 bases in between.

This clonotype was recorded once. One end of the junction is discordant with germline, which a read error may explain. The V gene is TRBV20-1, the J gene TRBJ1-1; D is undetermined. The CDR3 is 8 amino acids. CDR1 is DFQATT and CDR2 is SNEGSKA in the germline V gene (reference sequence). CDR3: CSATRGLF. CDR3 coding DNA: TGCAGTGCTACCCGGGGTCTCTTT.

The J gene is TRBJ2-7, the V gene TRBV5-5; D remains unclear. Germline assignment: CDR1 SGHKS and CDR2 YYEKEE (reference sequence). The CDR3 contains 14 residues. V was trimmed by 1 base and J by 3 bases, leaving 11 bases between them. The CDR3: CASSLTRGHYEQYF. CDR3 DNA sequence: TGTGCCAGCAGCTTGACGAGAGGTCACTACGAGCAGTACTTC.

This clonotype was seen more than once but under ten times. This rearrangement joins TRBV29-1 to TRBJ2-1; D gene uncertain. Germline values: CDR1 SQVTM, CDR2 ANQGSEA. V lost 5 bases and J 5 bases, leaving 4 bases between the germline ends. This CDR3 has 10 residues. The CDR3 is CSVSDNEQFF. The CDR3, as DNA: TGCAGCGTTTCTGACAATGAGCAGTTCTTC.

The chain uses TRBV24-1 and TRBJ1-2; D is unclear. Germline CDR1 and CDR2: KGHDR and SFDVKD. This CDR3 is 13 amino acids long. The V end lost 3 bases, the J end lost 0 bases, and 4 bases lay between the germline ends. CDR3 protein: CATSDQANYGYTF. In nucleotides, the CDR3 is TGTGCCACCAGTGATCAGGCTAACTATGGCTACACCTTC.

The chain is built from TRBV9 and TRBJ2-1; D is perhaps TRBD1 or TRBD2 (5 bases each). Between the trimmed V and J ends, which lost 2 bases and 9 bases, there was a span of 18 bases. CDR1 is SGDLS and CDR2 is YYNGEE in the germline V gene. The CDR3 loop spans 15 amino acids. The CDR3 DNA is TGTGCCAGCAGCGTGGGGACCCTCAGACCCTCTGAGCAGTTCTTC. It encodes CASSVGTLRPSEQFF.

This clonotype was found once. The chain carries TRBV6-5 and TRBJ2-1, with 8 bases identical to TRBD1. Germline loops: CDR1 MNHEY, CDR2 SVGAGI. This CDR3 region has 12 residues. V lost 5 bases, J lost 11 bases, and 5 bases stayed unmatched. The CDR3 spells CASSRRDRQQFF. In DNA, the CDR3 is TGTGCCAGCAGTCGGAGGGACAGGCAGCAGTTCTTC.

The chain combines TRBV24-1 with TRBJ2-7; D gene unclear. This CDR3 region has 12 residues. Germline V gene sequence: CDR1 KGHDR, CDR2 SFDVKD. Trimming shortened V by 3 bases and J by 1 base, and 3 bases separated the two germline ends. The CDR3 bases are TGTGCCACCAGTGATACTTCCTACGAGCAGTACTTC. Its protein is CATSDTSYEQYF.

There are a few counts of this clonotype. This sequence joins TRBV7-8 and TRBJ1-4; the D gene is possibly TRBD1 (5 bases). The CDR3 loop spans 14 amino acids. V was shortened by 3 bases and J by 7 bases, with 12 bases between the two germline ends. Germline V gene data show CDR1 as SGHVS and CDR2 as FQNEAQ. The CDR3 sequence: CASSFKAGGEKLFF. In DNA form, the CDR3 reads TGTGCCAGCAGCTTTAAGGCGGGGGGTGAAAAACTGTTTTTT.

The chain carries TRBV28 and TRBJ2-7; TRBD2 aligns across 13 bases. Germline loops: CDR1 MDHEN, CDR2 SYDVKM. The ends lost 5 bases at V and 3 bases at J; junction bases unmatched: 4. This CDR3 region has 15 residues. For the CDR3, the DNA is TGTGCCAGCAGTCGCGGGACTAGCGGGGACTACGAGCAGTACTTC. This sequence encodes CASSRGTSGDYEQYF.

The chain joins TRBV5-1 to TRBJ1-2; TRBD1 matches at 7 bases. Germline lookup yields CDR1 SGHRS and CDR2 YFSETQ. V shed 5 bases and J 4 bases; nucleotides not matched to a gene: 17. The CDR3 consists of 17 residues. The CDR3 is CASSPTGRSHTPYGYTF. The DNA of the CDR3 is TGCGCCAGCAGTCCGACAGGGAGGAGTCACACGCCCTATGGCTACACCTTC.

The chain couples TRBV14 to TRBJ2-7; the match to TRBD2 covers 7 bases. CDR3 length: 13 amino acids. Germline lookup yields CDR1 SGHDN and CDR2 FVKESK. V trimming: 4 bases; J trimming: 6 bases; junction bases outside the gene matches: 6. CDR3 nucleotide sequence: TGTGCCAGCAGCCGGGCGGGAGAACCCGAGCAGTACTTC. Translation gives CASSRAGEPEQYF.

This clonotype appeared a few times. V gene TRBV29-1 combines with J gene TRBJ2-1; 9 bases match TRBD1. Germline V gives CDR1 SQVTM, CDR2 ANQGSEA. Germline trimming cut 7 bases from V and 2 bases from J; bases unmatched to any gene: 6. The CDR3 totals 14 residues. The chain's CDR3 is CSARDREPYNEQFF. CDR3 nucleotides: TGCAGCGCTAGGGACAGGGAGCCCTACAATGAGCAGTTCTTC.

This clonotype was counted only a few times. The chain carries TRBV5-1 and TRBJ2-7; no clear D gene. With 3 bases removed from V and 5 bases from J, the gap between germline ends came to 18 bases. Germline values: CDR1 SGHRS, CDR2 YFSETQ. The CDR3 extends over 15 amino acids. The CDR3 sequence is CASSSSRTVVDEQYF. In DNA form, the CDR3 reads TGCGCCAGCAGCTCGAGTCGGACCGTGGTCGACGAGCAGTACTTC.

This clonotype was seen a handful of times. The genes are TRBV6-6 and TRBJ2-7, with TRBD2 identical over 8 bases. The germline V gene has CDR1 MNHNY and CDR2 SVGAGI (reference sequence). Trimming at V came to 6 bases and at J to 5 bases, leaving 6 bases not matched to a gene. The CDR3 loop spans 13 amino acids. The CDR3 protein is CASSRREGHEQYF. The CDR3 DNA follows: TGTGCCAGCAGCCGCCGGGAGGGCCACGAGCAGTACTTC.

This clonotype occurred a few times. The chain links TRBV6-6 to TRBJ2-1, with 12 positions matching TRBD2. Trimming removed 6 bases from V and 5 bases from J; junction bases left unmatched: 8. CDR3 length: 16 amino acids. Germline CDR1 reads MNHNY; CDR2 reads SVGAGI (reference sequence). CDR3 residues: CASRLLGTSGHNEQFF. The DNA of the CDR3 is TGTGCCAGCAGGCTTCTCGGGACTAGCGGGCACAATGAGCAGTTCTTC.

This clonotype occurred a few times. This chain connects TRBV2 to TRBJ2-7; 7 bases are a match to TRBD1. The ends lost 5 bases at V and 5 bases at J; junction bases unmatched: 12. The CDR3 covers 15 residues. Germline lookup yields CDR1 SNHLY and CDR2 FYNNEI. CDR3 in DNA: TGTGCCAGCAGTCAAAACACCGTCGGACAGGACGAGCAGTACTTC. Amino acid sequence: CASSQNTVGQDEQYF.

In this sample, this clonotype turned up a few times. Written as DNA, the CDR3 is TGTGCCAGCAGCGTAGCTCCAGGGACAGGCACTGAAGCTTTCTTT. Its protein is CASSVAPGTGTEAFF. The gene calls are TRBV9 and TRBJ1-1, with 8 bases that match TRBD1. CDR1 is SGDLS and CDR2 is YYNGEE in the germline V gene. Germline trimming cut 0 bases from V and 4 bases from J; bases unmatched to any gene: 5. The length of the CDR3 is 15 residues.

J is TRBJ1-1 and V is TRBV12-3 or TRBV12-4; 10 bases are a match to TRBD1. V shed 6 bases, J shed 6 bases, and the junction held 7 bases outside the gene matches. The CDR3 loop spans 14 amino acids. The chain's CDR3 is CASSPGQGLSEAFF. The CDR3 DNA is TGTGCCAGCAGCCCGGGACAGGGGCTCTCTGAAGCTTTCTTT.

This clonotype has just a few counts. The chain employs TRBV18 and TRBJ2-7; D may be TRBD1 (6 bases). The CDR3 extends over 14 amino acids. Trimming cost V 4 bases and J 8 bases, with 18 bases left between them. Looked up from germline, CDR1 is KGHSH and CDR2 is LQKENI. Written as DNA, the CDR3 is TGTGCCAGCTCACTCCAGGGGACGTCTACCAAGCAGTACTTC. Its protein is CASSLQGTSTKQYF.

This clonotype occurred a few times. The genes are TRBV10-2 and TRBJ2-7, with D unresolved. Germline V gene sequence: CDR1 WSHSY, CDR2 SAAADI. The CDR3 length is 16 residues. The V end was cut by 2 bases, the J end by 2 bases, with 16 bases between. The CDR3 DNA is TGCGCCAGCAGTGAGCTCTCGGGCCGACAACCCTACGAGCAGTACTTC. As protein: CASSELSGRQPYEQYF.